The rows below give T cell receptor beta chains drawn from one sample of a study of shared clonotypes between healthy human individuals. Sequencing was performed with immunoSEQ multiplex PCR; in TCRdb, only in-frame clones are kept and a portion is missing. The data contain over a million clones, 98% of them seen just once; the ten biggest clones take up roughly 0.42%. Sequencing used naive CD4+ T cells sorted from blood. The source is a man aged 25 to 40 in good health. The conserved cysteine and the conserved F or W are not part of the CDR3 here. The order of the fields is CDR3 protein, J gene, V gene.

CDR3: ASSLGGTGTGELF
J: TRBJ2-2
V: TRBV7-8

CDR3: ASSDGYSNQPQH
J: TRBJ1-5
V: TRBV6-5

CDR3: ASSPNEKLF
J: TRBJ1-4
V: TRBV7-8

CDR3: ASGDRTDTQY
J: TRBJ2-3
V: TRBV19

CDR3: ASSPQTGSGTQY
J: TRBJ2-5
V: TRBV7-3

CDR3: ASNHRGPGHEQY
J: TRBJ2-7
V: TRBV7-2

CDR3: ASSLVAGNTEAF
J: TRBJ1-1
V: TRBV27

CDR3: ASSAGGYEQY
J: TRBJ2-7
V: TRBV5-1

CDR3: ASSFGETQY
J: TRBJ2-5
V: TRBV28

CDR3: SARAGDTQY
J: TRBJ2-3
V: TRBV20-1

CDR3: ATSSPRGSFGYT
J: TRBJ1-2
V: TRBV19

CDR3: ASSTLDRGGTEAF
J: TRBJ1-1
V: TRBV19

CDR3: ASGGDLARWTNEKLF
J: TRBJ1-4
V: TRBV7-6

CDR3: ASSIVAGYEQY
J: TRBJ2-7
V: TRBV19

CDR3: ASSLSGTGSYEQY
J: TRBJ2-7
V: TRBV7-6

CDR3: ASSLRRERNTIY
J: TRBJ1-3
V: TRBV5-8

CDR3: ASSPPRRGGNYGYT
J: TRBJ1-2
V: TRBV7-9

CDR3: ASSQQPDGRQPQH
J: TRBJ1-5
V: TRBV5-1

CDR3: ASSMDPNEKLF
J: TRBJ1-4
V: TRBV25-1

CDR3: ASSLKDRGPYEQY
J: TRBJ2-7
V: TRBV5-1

CDR3: ASSLELAGASSYNEQF
J: TRBJ2-1
V: TRBV7-2

CDR3: ASRRQDRSGANVLT
J: TRBJ2-6
V: TRBV2

CDR3: ASSHRTGYRVGETQY
J: TRBJ2-5
V: TRBV4-1